These T cell receptor beta chains were read from a single sample in a study. Only in-frame clones appear in the TCRdb table, and some are missing; sequencing was by immunoSEQ multiplex PCR. The table lists about 68,000 clones, about 93% of them singletons. Sequences were obtained from PBMCs. Every receptor here comes from a man aged 35 to 55 with rheumatoid arthritis. The CDR3 runs from the conserved cysteine through the conserved F or W. D genes are given only for firm matches. Clone size is not always given. Where it is, it says once, few, many or a class for expanded clones.

14	TRBV19	TRBJ2-7	.	TRBD1	CASSPGQRTYEQYF	TGTGCCAGTAGCCCGGGACAGAGAACCTACGAGCAGTACTTC
17	TRBV5-4	TRBJ2-2	.	.	CASSLGFEGLYTGELFF	TGTGCCAGCAGCTTGGGGTTTGAGGGTCTCTACACCGGGGAGCTGTTTTTT
16	TRBV6-1	TRBJ2-7	.	TRBD1	CASSELLGGLSYEQYF	TGTGCCAGCAGTGAACTTTTAGGGGGCCTCTCCTACGAGCAGTACTTC
16	TRBV5-1	TRBJ2-2	once	.	CASSPVGDAGSGELFF	TGCGCCAGCAGCCCGGTAGGGGACGCGGGGTCCGGGGAGCTGTTTTTT
14	TRBV28	TRBJ1-2	.	.	CASSLIGGRHGYTF	TGTGCCAGCAGTTTGATTGGGGGGCGCCATGGCTACACCTTC
15	TRBV7-2	TRBJ2-7	.	.	CASSPRADPAYEQYF	TGTGCCAGCAGCCCCAGGGCGGACCCAGCCTACGAGCAGTACTTC
13	TRBV6-2/TRBV6-3	TRBJ1-5	.	TRBD1	CASSSQGAQPQHF	TGTGCCAGCAGTTCACAGGGGGCACAGCCCCAGCATTTT
15	TRBV6-1	TRBJ1-1	.	TRBD1	CASSDAGGGNTEAFF	TGTGCCAGCAGTGATGCAGGGGGCGGGAACACTGAAGCTTTCTTT
12	TRBV30	TRBJ1-1	.	.	CAWSVRRPGAFF	TGTGCCTGGAGTGTAAGAAGGCCGGGGGCTTTCTTT
15	TRBV28	TRBJ2-5	.	.	CASSLSPQRQETQYF	TGTGCCAGCAGTTTATCCCCCCAGCGCCAAGAGACCCAGTACTTC
15	TRBV19	TRBJ2-2	.	.	CASSFPGTNTGELFF	TGTGCCAGTAGTTTTCCGGGAACGAACACCGGGGAGCTGTTTTTT
16	TRBV7-2	TRBJ2-1	.	.	CASSPPGMTFLDRQFF	TGTGCCAGCAGCCCCCCAGGGATGACCTTTCTGGACCGGCAGTTCTTC
17	TRBV5-8	TRBJ1-2	.	.	CASSSPGLGYSNYGYTF	TGTGCCAGCAGCAGTCCGGGACTTGGTTACTCTAACTATGGCTACACCTTC
15	TRBV6-5	TRBJ1-3	few	.	CASSYSTGKGNTIYF	TGTGCCAGCAGTTACTCCACAGGGAAAGGAAACACCATATATTTT
13	TRBV3-1/TRBV3-2	TRBJ2-2	.	.	CASSPFGAGELFF	TGTGCCAGCAGCCCCTTTGGCGCCGGGGAGCTGTTTTTT
15	TRBV5-4	TRBJ2-4	.	.	CASSSGDRAKNIQYF	TGTGCCAGCAGCTCGGGTGACCGGGCCAAAAACATTCAGTACTTC
14	TRBV6-4	TRBJ1-6	.	TRBD1	CARVHWDSNSPLHF	TGTGCCAGGGTCCACTGGGACAGTAATTCACCCCTCCACTTT
14	TRBV6-5	TRBJ1-1	.	.	CASSYRGRDTEAFF	TGTGCCAGCAGTTACCGGGGGCGAGATACTGAAGCTTTCTTT
14	TRBV6-1	TRBJ2-2	.	.	CASSESAPGGELFF	TGTGCCAGCAGTGAATCAGCTCCGGGCGGGGAGCTGTTTTTT
16	TRBV5-1	TRBJ2-7	.	TRBD2	CASSPAVLAGGNEQYF	TGCGCCAGCAGCCCGGCCGTCTTGGCGGGGGGGAACGAGCAGTACTTC
16	TRBV2	TRBJ1-5	.	.	CASRAQSGARNQPQHF	TGTGCCAGCAGGGCACAATCAGGGGCTCGGAATCAGCCCCAGCATTTT
17	TRBV2	TRBJ1-3	.	.	CASSEAPGRSSGNTIYF	TGTGCCAGCAGTGAAGCTCCGGGACGGAGCTCTGGAAACACCATATATTTT
15	TRBV5-1	TRBJ1-2	.	.	CASSLGQLSNYGYTF	TGCGCCAGCAGCTTGGGACAGTTATCTAACTATGGCTACACCTTC
15	TRBV18	TRBJ2-3	.	TRBD2	CASSIGGDSTDTQYF	TGTGCCAGCTCGATTGGGGGGGACAGCACAGATACGCAGTATTTT
15	TRBV6-1	TRBJ1-2	.	.	CASSDGEGVNYGYTF	TGTGCCAGCAGTGATGGGGAAGGGGTCAACTATGGCTACACCTTC
13	TRBV5-1	TRBJ2-3	.	TRBD1	CASSGQGSDTQYF	TGCGCCAGCAGTGGACAGGGGTCAGATACGCAGTATTTT
12	TRBV29-1	TRBJ2-7	.	.	CSVGRDPYEQYF	TGCAGCGTTGGCCGAGACCCCTACGAGCAGTACTTC
12	TRBV3-1/TRBV3-2	TRBJ2-5	.	.	CASSHLREGQYF	TGTGCCAGCAGCCACCTAAGAGAAGGCCAGTACTTC
15	TRBV5-1	TRBJ1-6	.	TRBD1	CASSLVVTGFSPLHF	TGCGCCAGCAGCTTGGTTGTGACAGGGTTTTCACCCCTCCACTTT
15	TRBV7-9	TRBJ1-3	.	.	CASRPTGNSGNTIYF	TGTGCCAGCAGACCGACTGGGAACTCTGGAAACACCATATATTTT
18	TRBV18	TRBJ2-3	.	TRBD2	CASSPGLAPTSSADTQYF	TGTGCCAGCTCACCCGGACTAGCGCCCACCAGTAGCGCAGATACGCAGTATTTT
16	TRBV7-3	TRBJ2-7	.	TRBD2	CASSLTRTSEGYEQYF	TGTGCCAGCAGCTTAACAAGGACTAGCGAGGGCTACGAGCAGTACTTC
15	TRBV2	TRBJ2-5	few	TRBD1	CASSGTSGQQETQYF	TGTGCCAGCAGTGGCACTTCGGGACAGCAAGAGACCCAGTACTTC
17	TRBV27	TRBJ2-1	.	.	CASSLTIPHSAYNEQFF	TGTGCCAGCAGTTTGACCATCCCCCATTCAGCCTACAATGAGCAGTTCTTC
14	TRBV6-2/TRBV6-3	TRBJ2-2	.	TRBD1	CASSYDRVTGELFF	TGTGCCAGCAGTTACGACAGGGTCACCGGGGAGCTGTTTTTT
17	TRBV18	TRBJ1-4	.	.	CASSLGSDVATNEKLFF	TGTGCCAGCTCACTCGGCTCGGACGTTGCAACTAATGAAAAACTGTTTTTT
14	TRBV27	TRBJ2-1	.	TRBD2	CASSPGTSAYEQFF	TGTGCCAGCAGTCCCGGGACTAGCGCATACGAGCAGTTCTTC
18	TRBV7-6	TRBJ2-7	.	TRBD2	CASSTGLAGPQLSYEQYF	TGTGCCAGCAGCACGGGACTAGCGGGACCACAACTTTCCTACGAGCAGTACTTC
13	TRBV28	TRBJ2-5	once	.	CASSLTVPGTQYF	TGTGCCAGCAGCCTGACTGTCCCAGGGACCCAGTACTTC
15	TRBV11-1	TRBJ1-1	.	.	CASSLVRAAGTEAFF	TGTGCCAGCAGCTTAGTTCGCGCGGCCGGCACTGAAGCTTTCTTT
14	TRBV29-1	TRBJ1-4	.	TRBD1	CSVSGQATNEKLFF	TGCAGCGTTTCGGGACAGGCAACTAATGAAAAACTGTTTTTT
15	TRBV11-3	TRBJ2-1	.	TRBD2	CASSLGTSASNEQFF	TGTGCCAGCAGCCTAGGGACTAGCGCGAGCAATGAGCAGTTCTTC
15	TRBV5-6	TRBJ1-4	.	.	CASSFRGPTNEKLFF	TGTGCCAGCAGCTTCCGGGGTCCAACTAATGAAAAACTGTTTTTT
14	TRBV30	TRBJ2-3	.	TRBD2	CAWSPGLVPDTQYF	TGTGCCTGGAGTCCGGGACTAGTCCCGGATACGCAGTATTTT
14	TRBV9	TRBJ2-3	.	TRBD2	CASRGGLAADTQYF	TGTGCCAGCAGAGGGGGACTAGCGGCAGATACGCAGTATTTT
17	TRBV5-4	TRBJ2-4	.	TRBD1	CASSFSGGLRDKNIQYF	TGTGCCAGCAGCTTCTCAGGGGGCTTGAGAGACAAAAACATTCAGTACTTC
14	TRBV10-3	TRBJ2-5	.	TRBD1	CAISEVAGGETQYF	TGTGCCATCAGTGAGGTGGCAGGGGGCGAGACCCAGTACTTC
16	TRBV9	TRBJ2-5	.	TRBD2	CASSVGRLAGVETQYF	TGTGCCAGCAGCGTAGGGCGACTAGCGGGAGTGGAGACCCAGTACTTC
13	TRBV5-6	TRBJ1-5	.	TRBD1	CASSKDRNQPQHF	TGTGCCAGCAGCAAGGACAGGAATCAGCCCCAGCATTTT
16	TRBV28	TRBJ2-5	.	TRBD2	CASSQYGGGRQETQYF	TGTGCCAGCAGTCAGTACGGGGGGGGGCGCCAAGAGACCCAGTACTTC